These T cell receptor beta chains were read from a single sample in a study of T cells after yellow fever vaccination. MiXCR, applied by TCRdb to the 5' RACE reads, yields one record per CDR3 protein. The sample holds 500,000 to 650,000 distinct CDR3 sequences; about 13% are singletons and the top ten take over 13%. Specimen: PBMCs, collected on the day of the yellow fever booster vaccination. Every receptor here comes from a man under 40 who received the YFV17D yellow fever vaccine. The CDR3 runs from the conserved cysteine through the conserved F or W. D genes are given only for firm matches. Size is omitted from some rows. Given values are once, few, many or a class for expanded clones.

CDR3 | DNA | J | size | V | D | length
CATSDRGTGSNEQFF | TGTGCCACCAGTGATCGCGGGACAGGGTCTAATGAGCAGTTCTTC | TRBJ2-1 | NA | TRBV24-1 | TRBD1 | 15
CASSLGPDEQYF | TGCGCCAGCAGCTTGGGCCCGGACGAGCAGTACTTC | TRBJ2-7 | NA | TRBV5-1 | NA | 12
CASSLGPGTQYF | TGTGCCAGCAGCCTCGGCCCGGGGACCCAGTACTTC | TRBJ2-5 | few | TRBV28 | NA | 12
CASSPMTGGGGGQYF | TGTGCCAGCAGCCCCATGACAGGGGGCGGGGGCGGACAGTACTTC | TRBJ2-7 | few | TRBV3-1 | TRBD1 | 15
CASSLPPRVVETQYF | TGTGCCAGCAGCTTGCCTCCTAGGGTGGTAGAGACCCAGTACTTC | TRBJ2-5 | NA | TRBV5-6 | NA | 15
CAIRANSETTYNEQFF | TGTGCCATCAGGGCCAATAGCGAAACAACCTACAATGAGCAGTTCTTC | TRBJ2-1 | NA | TRBV10-3 | NA | 16
CASSFPETSAFYNEQFF | TGTGCCAGCAGTTTCCCCGAGACTAGCGCGTTCTACAATGAGCAGTTCTTC | TRBJ2-1 | NA | TRBV12-3/TRBV12-4 | TRBD2 | 17
CASSRTRDDEQFF | TGTGCCAGCAGCAGGACTCGGGACGATGAGCAGTTCTTC | TRBJ2-1 | few | TRBV12-3/TRBV12-4 | NA | 13
CASSLAGNNSPLHF | TGCGCCAGCAGCTTGGCGGGGAACAATTCACCCCTCCACTTT | TRBJ1-6 | NA | TRBV5-1 | NA | 14
CASSLQTPGGDTQYF | TGTGCCAGCAGCCTACAAACCCCGGGGGGTGATACGCAGTATTTT | TRBJ2-3 | few | TRBV7-9 | TRBD2 | 15
CSVAPGGNQPQHF | TGCAGCGTTGCACCCGGGGGCAATCAGCCCCAGCATTTT | TRBJ1-5 | few | TRBV29-1 | NA | 13
CASSVNRGGRGIEQFF | TGTGCCAGCAGTGTCAACAGGGGCGGGAGGGGAATTGAGCAGTTCTTC | TRBJ2-1 | few | TRBV6-1 | TRBD2 | 16
CASRSGTVNTEAFF | TGTGCCAGCAGGTCGGGGACAGTTAACACTGAAGCTTTCTTT | TRBJ1-1 | NA | TRBV5-6 | TRBD1 | 14
CASSHTWGRGYEQFF | TGTGCCAGCAGCCACACTTGGGGGCGTGGGTATGAGCAGTTCTTC | TRBJ2-1 | few | TRBV7-9 | NA | 15
CASSHRGSGRTGELFF | TGTGCCAGCAGCCATCGGGGTAGCGGGAGGACCGGGGAGCTGTTTTTT | TRBJ2-2 | few | TRBV3-1 | TRBD2 | 16
CASSQPQDEAFF | TGTGCCAGCAGCCAACCACAGGATGAAGCTTTCTTT | TRBJ1-1 | NA | TRBV7-2 | NA | 12
CSALGGGAFEQYF | TGCAGTGCGCTAGGGGGAGGGGCCTTCGAGCAGTACTTC | TRBJ2-7 | few | TRBV20-1 | NA | 13
CASWRSSTDTQYF | TGTGCCAGCTGGCGGTCTAGCACAGATACGCAGTATTTT | TRBJ2-3 | NA | TRBV6-1 | NA | 13
CASTFGDRERYEQYF | TGTGCCAGCACCTTTGGGGACAGGGAAAGATACGAGCAGTACTTC | TRBJ2-7 | few | TRBV6-2/TRBV6-3 | TRBD1 | 15
CSAPTSWSTDTQYF | TGCAGTGCGCCGACTAGCTGGAGCACAGATACGCAGTATTTT | TRBJ2-3 | NA | TRBV20-1 | TRBD2 | 14